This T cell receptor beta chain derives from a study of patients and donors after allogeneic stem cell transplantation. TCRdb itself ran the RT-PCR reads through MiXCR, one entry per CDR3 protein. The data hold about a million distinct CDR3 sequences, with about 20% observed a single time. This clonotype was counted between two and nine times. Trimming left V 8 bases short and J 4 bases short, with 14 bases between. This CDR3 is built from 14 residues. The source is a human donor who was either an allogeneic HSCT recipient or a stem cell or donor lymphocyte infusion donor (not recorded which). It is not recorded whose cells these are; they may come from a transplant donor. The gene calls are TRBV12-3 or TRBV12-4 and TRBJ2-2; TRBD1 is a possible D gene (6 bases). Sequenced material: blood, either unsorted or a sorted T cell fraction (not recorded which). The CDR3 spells CASQGGSGTGELFF. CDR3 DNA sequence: TGTGCCAGCCAAGGGGGATCCGGCACCGGGGAGCTGTTTTTT.